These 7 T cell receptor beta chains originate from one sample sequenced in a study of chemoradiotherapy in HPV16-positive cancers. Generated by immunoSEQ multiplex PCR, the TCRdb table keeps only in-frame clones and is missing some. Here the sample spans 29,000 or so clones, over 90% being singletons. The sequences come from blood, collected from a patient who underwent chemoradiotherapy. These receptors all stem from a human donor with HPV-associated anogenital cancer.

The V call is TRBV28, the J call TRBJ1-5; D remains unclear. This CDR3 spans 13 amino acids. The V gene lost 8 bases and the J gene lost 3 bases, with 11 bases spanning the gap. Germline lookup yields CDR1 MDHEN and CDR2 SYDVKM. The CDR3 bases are TGTGCCAGCGGTCGGGTCCTCAATCAGCCCCAGCATTTT. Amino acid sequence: CASGRVLNQPQHF.

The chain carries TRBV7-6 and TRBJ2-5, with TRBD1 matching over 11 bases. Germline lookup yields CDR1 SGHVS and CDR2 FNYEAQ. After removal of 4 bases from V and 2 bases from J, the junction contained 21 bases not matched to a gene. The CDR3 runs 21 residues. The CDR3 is CASSSPGGWTGGDGTQETQYF. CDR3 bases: TGTGCCAGCAGCTCACCCGGCGGCTGGACAGGGGGCGACGGCACGCAAGAGACCCAGTACTTC.

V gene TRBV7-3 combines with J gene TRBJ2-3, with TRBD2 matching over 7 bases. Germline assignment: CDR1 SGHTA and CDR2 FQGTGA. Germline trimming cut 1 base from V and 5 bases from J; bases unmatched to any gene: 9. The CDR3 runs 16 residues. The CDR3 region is CASSLIRGGLGDTQYF. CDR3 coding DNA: TGTGCCAGCAGCTTAATCCGGGGAGGGTTGGGAGATACGCAGTATTTT.

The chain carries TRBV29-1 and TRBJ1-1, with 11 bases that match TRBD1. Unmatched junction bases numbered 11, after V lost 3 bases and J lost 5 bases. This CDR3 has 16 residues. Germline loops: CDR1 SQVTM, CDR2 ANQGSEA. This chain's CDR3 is CSVDPRDRGGVTEAFF. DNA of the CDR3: TGCAGCGTTGATCCCCGGGACAGGGGGGGAGTTACTGAAGCTTTCTTT.

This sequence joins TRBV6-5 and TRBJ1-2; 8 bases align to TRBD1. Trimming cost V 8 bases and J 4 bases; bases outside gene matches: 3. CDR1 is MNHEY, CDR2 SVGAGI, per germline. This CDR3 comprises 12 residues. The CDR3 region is CASQGASYGYTF. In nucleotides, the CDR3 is TGTGCCAGCCAGGGGGCAAGCTATGGCTACACCTTC.

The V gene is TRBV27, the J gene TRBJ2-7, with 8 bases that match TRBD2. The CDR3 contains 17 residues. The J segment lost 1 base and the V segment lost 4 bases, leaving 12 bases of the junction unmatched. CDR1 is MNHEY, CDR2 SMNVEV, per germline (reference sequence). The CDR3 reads CASSSRPIAGFSYEQYF. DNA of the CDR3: TGTGCCAGCAGTTCCCGACCAATAGCGGGGTTTTCCTACGAGCAGTACTTC.

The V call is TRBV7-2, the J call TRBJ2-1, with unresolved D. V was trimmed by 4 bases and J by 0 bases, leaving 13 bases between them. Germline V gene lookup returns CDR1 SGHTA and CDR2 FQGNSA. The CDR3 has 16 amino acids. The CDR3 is CASSWTGFISYNEQFF. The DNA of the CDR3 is TGTGCCAGCAGCTGGACCGGATTTATCTCCTACAATGAGCAGTTCTTC.